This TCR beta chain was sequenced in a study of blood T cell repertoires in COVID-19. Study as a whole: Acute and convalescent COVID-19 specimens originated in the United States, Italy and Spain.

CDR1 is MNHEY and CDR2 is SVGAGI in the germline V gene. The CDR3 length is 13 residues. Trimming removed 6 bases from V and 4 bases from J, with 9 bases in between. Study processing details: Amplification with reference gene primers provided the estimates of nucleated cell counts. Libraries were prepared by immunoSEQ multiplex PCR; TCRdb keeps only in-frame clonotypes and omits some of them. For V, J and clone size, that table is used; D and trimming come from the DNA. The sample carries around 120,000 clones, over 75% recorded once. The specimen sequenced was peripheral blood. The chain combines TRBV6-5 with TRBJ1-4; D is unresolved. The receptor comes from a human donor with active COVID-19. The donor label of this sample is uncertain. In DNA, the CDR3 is TGTGCCAGCAGACGGACTGTTAATGAAAAACTGTTTTTT. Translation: CASRRTVNEKLFF.